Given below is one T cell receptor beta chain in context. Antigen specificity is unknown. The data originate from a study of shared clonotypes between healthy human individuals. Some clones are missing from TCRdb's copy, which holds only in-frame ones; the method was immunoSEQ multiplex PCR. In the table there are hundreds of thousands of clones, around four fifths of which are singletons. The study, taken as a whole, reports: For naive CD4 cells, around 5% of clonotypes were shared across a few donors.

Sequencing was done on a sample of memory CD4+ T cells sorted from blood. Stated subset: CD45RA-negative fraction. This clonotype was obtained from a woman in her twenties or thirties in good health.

CDR3 nucleotide sequence: TGTGCCAGCACCACTCAGGGGTCTAGCTGGGCCTACAATGAGCAGTTCTTC. Encoded protein: CASTTQGSSWAYNEQFF. The rearrangement links TRBV28 to TRBJ2-1; TRBD1 might be the D (6 bases). The CDR3 is made up of 17 amino acids. The germline V gene encodes CDR1 MDHEN and CDR2 SYDVKM. V lost 7 bases and J lost 2, with 21 bases in between.